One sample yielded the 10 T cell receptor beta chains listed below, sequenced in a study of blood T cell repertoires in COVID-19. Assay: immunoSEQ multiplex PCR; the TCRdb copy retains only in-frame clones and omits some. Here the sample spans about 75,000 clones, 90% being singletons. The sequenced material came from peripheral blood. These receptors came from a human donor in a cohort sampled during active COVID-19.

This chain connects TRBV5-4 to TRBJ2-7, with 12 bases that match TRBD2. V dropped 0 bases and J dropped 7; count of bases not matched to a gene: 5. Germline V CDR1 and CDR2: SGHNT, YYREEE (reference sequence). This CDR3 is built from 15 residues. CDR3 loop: CASSLGLAGVGEQYF. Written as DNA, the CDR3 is TGTGCCAGCAGCTTGGGACTAGCGGGGGTCGGGGAGCAGTACTTC.

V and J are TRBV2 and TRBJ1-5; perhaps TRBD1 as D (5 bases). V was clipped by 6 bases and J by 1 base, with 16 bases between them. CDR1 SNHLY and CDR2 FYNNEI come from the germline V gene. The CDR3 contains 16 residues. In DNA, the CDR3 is TGTGCCAGCAGCGCAGGGATTGTGGGGAGCAATCAGCCCCAGCATTTT. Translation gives CASSAGIVGSNQPQHF.

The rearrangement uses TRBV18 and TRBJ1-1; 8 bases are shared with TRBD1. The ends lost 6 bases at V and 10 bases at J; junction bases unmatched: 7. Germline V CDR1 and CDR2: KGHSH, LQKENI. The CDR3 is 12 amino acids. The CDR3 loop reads CASSPDRGLAFF. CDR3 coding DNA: TGTGCCAGCTCTCCCGACAGGGGATTAGCTTTCTTT.

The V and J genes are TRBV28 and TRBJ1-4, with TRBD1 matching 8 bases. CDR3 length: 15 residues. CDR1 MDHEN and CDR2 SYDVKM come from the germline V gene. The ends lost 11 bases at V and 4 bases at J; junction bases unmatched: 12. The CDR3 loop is CASTSGTGYNEKLFF. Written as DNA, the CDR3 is TGTGCCTCCACATCCGGGACAGGCTATAATGAAAAACTGTTTTTT.

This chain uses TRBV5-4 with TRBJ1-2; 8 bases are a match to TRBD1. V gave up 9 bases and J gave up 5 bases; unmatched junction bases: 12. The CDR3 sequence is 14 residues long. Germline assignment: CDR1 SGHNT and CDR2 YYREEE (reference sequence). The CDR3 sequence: CATKRGQELYGYTF. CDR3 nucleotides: TGTGCCACGAAGCGGGGACAGGAACTTTATGGCTACACCTTC.

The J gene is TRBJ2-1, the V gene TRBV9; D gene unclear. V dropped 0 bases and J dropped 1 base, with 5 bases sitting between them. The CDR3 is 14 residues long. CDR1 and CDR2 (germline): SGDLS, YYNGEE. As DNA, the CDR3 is TGTGCCAGCAGCGTAGTTGCGTCCTACAATGAGCAGTTCTTC. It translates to CASSVVASYNEQFF. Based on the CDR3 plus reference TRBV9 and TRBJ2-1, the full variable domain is DSGVTQTPKHLITATGQRVTLRCSPRSGDLSVYWYQQSLDQGLQFLIQYYNGEERAKGNILERFSAQQFPDLHSELNLSSLELGDSALYFCASSVVASYNEQFFGPGTRLTVL.

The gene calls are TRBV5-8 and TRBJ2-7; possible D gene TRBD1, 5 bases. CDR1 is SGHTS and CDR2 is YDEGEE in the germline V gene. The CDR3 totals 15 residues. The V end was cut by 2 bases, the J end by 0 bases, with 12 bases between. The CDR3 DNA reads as TGTGCCAGCAGCTTCAGGCAGGGCAGCTCCTACGAGCAGTACTTC. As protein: CASSFRQGSSYEQYF.

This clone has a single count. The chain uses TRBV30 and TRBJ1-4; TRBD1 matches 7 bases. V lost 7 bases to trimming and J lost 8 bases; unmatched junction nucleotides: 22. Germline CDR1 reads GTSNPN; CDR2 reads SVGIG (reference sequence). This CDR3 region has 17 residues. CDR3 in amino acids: CALSPGQSFRSREKLFF. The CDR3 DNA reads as TGTGCCTTGTCCCCGGGACAGAGTTTTAGAAGTAGAGAAAAACTGTTTTTT.

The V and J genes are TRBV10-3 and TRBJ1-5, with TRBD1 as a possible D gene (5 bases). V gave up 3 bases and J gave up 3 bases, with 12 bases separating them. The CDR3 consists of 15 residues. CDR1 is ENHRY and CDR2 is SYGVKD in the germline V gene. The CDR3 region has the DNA TGTGCCATCAGTGAAGGGCAGGGAATCAATCAGCCCCAGCATTTT. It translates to CAISEGQGINQPQHF.

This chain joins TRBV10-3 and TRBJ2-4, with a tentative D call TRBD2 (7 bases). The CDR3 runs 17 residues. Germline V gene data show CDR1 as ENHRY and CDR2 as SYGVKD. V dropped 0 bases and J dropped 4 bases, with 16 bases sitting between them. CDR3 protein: CAISESLEGRGKNIQYF. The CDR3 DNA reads TGTGCCATCAGTGAGTCCCTGGAGGGGAGGGGGAAAAACATTCAGTACTTC.